The subject of this entry is one TCR beta chain. The target antigen is unknown. The time point denotes: persistent/refractory GD, antithyroid drugs over 5 years with positive TRAb. RNA from PBMCs was the source of the TCR library. American Thyroid Association guidelines served as the basis for diagnosing Graves' disease. Library construction for TCR beta used iRepertoire HTBI primers and Arm-PCR of CDR3 regions. TCRdb re-derived calls from the multiplex PCR reads in MiXCR, one entry per CDR3 protein. The data contain 500,000 to 700,000 distinct CDR3 sequences, about 30% of them singletons. The V end lost 11 bases, the J end lost 5 bases, and 16 bases lay between the germline ends. CDR3 length: 13 residues. Germline V lookup: CDR1 MNHNS, CDR2 SASEGT. This sample was included in a study of regulatory T cells in long-lasting Graves disease. General study results and limits: Favored gene segments in persistent disease were TRBV28, TRBJ1-2 and TRBJ2-5.

The TCR sequence derives from a female donor with Graves disease. V usage is TRBV6-1 and J usage is TRBJ1-5; weak D call: TRBD1 (5 bases). The sample was peripheral blood mononuclear cells (PBMCs), taken when the disease was refractory, from a patient treated with antithyroid drugs. The DNA of the CDR3 is TGTGCCGGACACCGGGATTTCGATCAGCCCCAGCATTTT. It codes for CAGHRDFDQPQHF.